The 11 T cell receptor beta chains reported below all come from one sample, sequenced in a study of blood T cell repertoires in COVID-19. TCRdb's table, derived via immunoSEQ multiplex PCR, lists solely in-frame clones and lacks some. Among 60,000 to 85,000 clones listed, 83% were seen once. Material: peripheral blood. The receptors were sampled from a man older than 75 with acute or convalescent COVID-19.

J is TRBJ1-5 and V is TRBV7-2, with a weak D call TRBD1 (5 bases). Germline V gene data show CDR1 as SGHTA and CDR2 as FQGNSA. The CDR3 totals 15 residues. The V end was cut by 1 base, the J end by 4 bases, with 11 bases between. The CDR3 region is CASSLEGVPNQPQHF. The CDR3 nucleotides are TGTGCCAGCAGCTTAGAAGGGGTCCCAAATCAGCCCCAGCATTTT.

This chain links TRBV10-1 with TRBJ2-2; possibly TRBD2 for D (6 bases). V was trimmed by 3 bases and J by 6 bases, leaving 8 bases between them. CDR1 and CDR2 (germline): WNHNN, SYGVQD (reference sequence). The CDR3 covers 13 residues. This chain's CDR3 is CASSDRGSGELFF. CDR3 nucleotides: TGCGCCAGCAGTGACCGGGGGTCCGGGGAGCTGTTTTTT.

This chain joins TRBV7-2 and TRBJ2-6; 11 bases agree with TRBD1. CDR3 length: 17 residues. The J segment lost 0 bases and the V segment lost 4 bases, leaving 2 bases of the junction unmatched. CDR1 and CDR2 (germline): SGHTA, FQGNSA. The CDR3: CASSWTGGGSGANVLTF. CDR3 DNA sequence: TGTGCCAGCAGCTGGACAGGGGGCGGCTCTGGGGCCAACGTCCTGACTTTC.

The chain joins TRBV30 to TRBJ1-3, with 9 bases fitting TRBD1. The CDR3 consists of 13 residues. Germline V gives CDR1 GTSNPN, CDR2 SVGIG (reference sequence). Trimming at V came to 2 bases and at J to 12 bases, leaving 8 bases not matched to a gene. CDR3 sequence reads: CAWSRGDRAIIYF. The DNA for the CDR3 is TGTGCCTGGAGTCGAGGGGACAGGGCTATCATATATTTT.

V gene TRBV28 combines with J gene TRBJ1-2; 9 nucleotides agree with TRBD1. This CDR3 spans 15 amino acids. In germline, CDR1 is MDHEN, CDR2 SYDVKM. Germline trimming cut 6 bases from V and 2 bases from J; bases unmatched to any gene: 7. The CDR3 bases are TGTGCCAGCAGCCGTCCCGGGACAGGGAACTATGGCTACACCTTC. It translates to CASSRPGTGNYGYTF.

The gene calls are TRBV9 and TRBJ2-7, with TRBD2 matching 7 bases. Looked up from germline, CDR1 is SGDLS and CDR2 is YYNGEE. This CDR3 spans 15 amino acids. Trimming took 2 bases from V and 1 from J; bases not matched to a gene: 6. The CDR3 is CASSVTSAASYEQYF. The CDR3 DNA sequence: TGTGCCAGCAGCGTCACTAGCGCAGCTTCCTACGAGCAGTACTTC.

The V call is TRBV6-5, the J call TRBJ1-1, with D possibly matching TRBD1 (5 bases). The CDR3 contains 14 residues. The germline V and J ends were trimmed by 5 bases and 5 bases, with 15 bases remaining between them. Germline CDR1 and CDR2: MNHEY and SVGAGI. The CDR3 spells CASSPGGGRTEAFF. The DNA for the CDR3 is TGTGCCAGCAGTCCGGGGGGGGGTAGGACTGAAGCTTTCTTT.

V and J are TRBV4-1 and TRBJ2-2; 7 bases line up with TRBD1. CDR1 is MGHRA and CDR2 is YSYEKL in the germline V gene. CDR3 length: 19 residues. The ends lost 0 bases at V and 2 bases at J; junction bases unmatched: 12. The CDR3 DNA reads as TGCGCCAGCAGCCAAGATCGAGGGACAGAGGTCGGCAACACCGGGGAGCTGTTTTTT. This gives the protein CASSQDRGTEVGNTGELFF.

This clone was observed a few times. V is TRBV21-1 and J is TRBJ2-7; TRBD1 is the table's D call, not checked against the DNA. TRBV21-1 is a listed pseudogene. This CDR3 is built from 15 residues. Here the CDR3 reads CASRNVRDRDYEQYF. Written as DNA, the CDR3 is TGTGCCAGCAGAAACGTTCGAGACAGAGACTACGAGCAGTACTTC.

The chain recombines TRBV2 with TRBJ2-3; 8 bases fit TRBD1. The CDR3 has 15 residues. Germline-derived CDR1 and CDR2 are SNHLY and FYNNEI. J gave up 0 bases and V 7 bases, and 6 bases lay outside the gene matches. The CDR3 loop is CASTRQGLSTDTQYF. Written as DNA, the CDR3 is TGTGCCAGCACCCGACAGGGGTTAAGCACAGATACGCAGTATTTT.

V gene TRBV7-2 combines with J gene TRBJ2-5; 8 positions agree with TRBD1. CDR1 and CDR2 (germline): SGHTA, FQGNSA. The junction had 7 bases not matched to a gene; V was cut back by 2 bases and J by 5 bases. CDR3 length equals 15 residues. CDR3 region: CASSLSAGGIETQYF. In DNA form, the CDR3 reads TGTGCCAGCAGCTTATCAGCAGGGGGCATTGAGACCCAGTACTTC.